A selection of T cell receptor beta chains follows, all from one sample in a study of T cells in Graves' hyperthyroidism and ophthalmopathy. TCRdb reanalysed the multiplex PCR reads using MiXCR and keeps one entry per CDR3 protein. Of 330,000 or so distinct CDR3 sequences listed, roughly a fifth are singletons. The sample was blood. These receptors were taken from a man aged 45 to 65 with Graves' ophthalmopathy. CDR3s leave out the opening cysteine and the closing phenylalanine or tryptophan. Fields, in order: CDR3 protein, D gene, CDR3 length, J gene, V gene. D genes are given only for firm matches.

ASSSGQFGGYT NA 11 TRBJ1-2 TRBV5-4
ASGSWSARNGYT NA 12 TRBJ1-2 TRBV7-8
ASSGDRATKKY TRBD1 11 TRBJ2-7 TRBV9
SASTSGSDNEQF TRBD2 12 TRBJ2-1 TRBV20-1
ASIVTGSYEQY NA 11 TRBJ2-7 TRBV28
ASSDRTAQAF NA 10 TRBJ1-1 TRBV6-1
ATRGGGVHTGELF TRBD2 13 TRBJ2-2 TRBV28
ASSVEDRNQETQY NA 13 TRBJ2-5 TRBV9
ASSLVRQGVGGEAF TRBD1 14 TRBJ1-1 TRBV5-1
ASSFQGETQY NA 10 TRBJ2-5 TRBV27
ASSLDPNSPLH NA 11 TRBJ1-6 TRBV11-2
ATSDPGTKRNTQY NA 13 TRBJ2-3 TRBV24-1
ASSQAGYYEQY NA 11 TRBJ2-7 TRBV5-1
ASSAYRDPSNEQY NA 13 TRBJ2-7 TRBV28
ASSYSGGRYEQY NA 12 TRBJ2-7 TRBV6-6
ASSSPLSGTQY NA 11 TRBJ2-3 TRBV7-9
ASGQLAGGQETQY TRBD2 13 TRBJ2-5 TRBV6-1
AILGAGGQNYGYT TRBD1 13 TRBJ1-2 TRBV10-3
ASTQEGWGETQY NA 12 TRBJ2-5 TRBV9
ASSITGTYNEQF NA 12 TRBJ2-1 TRBV19
ASSLASGRLNQPQH NA 14 TRBJ1-5 TRBV12-3/TRBV12-4
ASSGQVDWNTGELF NA 14 TRBJ2-2 TRBV2
SARSTGGAYNSPLH NA 14 TRBJ1-6 TRBV20-1
ASSPQGVATEAF TRBD1 12 TRBJ1-1 TRBV27
AYSTGADTQY TRBD1 10 TRBJ2-3 TRBV30
ASSLAGGLYNSPLH TRBD1 14 TRBJ1-6 TRBV28
SASGTSTYEQY NA 11 TRBJ2-7 TRBV20-1
ASSLETRQY NA 9 TRBJ2-7 TRBV28
ASSPIWLGVGSYNEQF NA 16 TRBJ2-1 TRBV7-9
SASTGGDGPQH NA 11 TRBJ1-5 TRBV20-1
SARGPSGRPAEAQY TRBD2 14 TRBJ2-5 TRBV20-1
SARDPGEGETQY NA 12 TRBJ2-5 TRBV20-1
AISPAGTGNTEAF TRBD1 13 TRBJ1-1 TRBV10-3
SAGDGNTEAF NA 10 TRBJ1-1 TRBV29-1
ASSVAGSRNTEAF NA 13 TRBJ1-1 TRBV9
ASSFNQLLWDNEQF NA 14 TRBJ2-1 TRBV5-6
ASSSWDRDHEQY TRBD1 12 TRBJ2-7 TRBV7-9
SVGATSRPYEQY NA 12 TRBJ2-7 TRBV29-1
ATRAPGATEAF NA 11 TRBJ1-1 TRBV12-3/TRBV12-4
ASRVTTSGANVLT NA 13 TRBJ2-6 TRBV2
SAIVQNTEAF NA 10 TRBJ1-1 TRBV20-1